This T cell receptor beta chain was sequenced during a study of metastatic and nonmetastatic thyroid tumors. Using MiXCR, TCRdb reanalyzed the PCR reads. The sample lists 20,000 to 25,000 clones, approximately 23% seen once, with 12% in the top ten. No patient had received any treatment before thyroid surgery. The CDR3 totals 14 residues. Germline V lookup: CDR1 WNHNN, CDR2 SYGVQD (reference sequence). V lost 7 bases, J lost 3 bases, and 5 bases stayed unmatched. This clone was observed a handful of times. The antigen remains undetermined. The study, taken as a whole, reports: In both blood and tumor samples, TCR beta diversity was reported significantly higher for malignant than benign nodules.

The sample was tumor tissue. This TCR derives from a female donor with papillary thyroid cancer or a benign thyroid nodule (not recorded which). Some clones in this sample may be carry-over from other donors' samples. The J gene is TRBJ2-7, the V gene TRBV10-1; the match to TRBD2 covers 11 bases. The DNA of the CDR3 is TGCGCCAGCATACTAGCGGGAGTACTCTACGAGCAGTACTTC. Translating gives CASILAGVLYEQYF.